These 21 T cell receptor beta chains came from one sample sequenced in a study of regulatory T cells in long-lasting Graves disease. Building the TCR beta libraries relied on iRepertoire HTBI primers, and CDR3 regions underwent Arm-PCR. TCRdb itself ran the multiplex PCR reads through MiXCR, one entry per CDR3 protein. The sample contains about 460,000 distinct CDR3 sequences, approximately 14% of which appear only once. The time point denotes: newly diagnosed GD, antithyroid drugs for less than 3 months. PBMC RNA served as the TCR library source. This same sample was also part of a study on T cells in Graves' hyperthyroidism and ophthalmopathy.

This specimen consisted of peripheral blood mononuclear cells (PBMCs), obtained at new diagnosis, from a patient treated with antithyroid drugs. The receptor source for this set is a woman aged 45-65 years with Graves disease.

This clonotype was detected ten times or more. The chain combines TRBV6-1 with TRBJ2-3, with 11 bases lining up with TRBD2. CDR1 and CDR2 (germline): MNHNS, SASEGT. This CDR3 is 16 amino acids long. J lost 3 bases, V lost 4 bases, and 6 bases had no gene match. DNA of the CDR3: TGTGCCAGCAGTGCACTAGCGGGAGTACCAACAGATACGCAGTATTTT. Its translation is CASSALAGVPTDTQYF.

This clonotype showed up many times. V usage is TRBV9 and J usage is TRBJ2-3, with a weak D call TRBD1 (6 bases). Germline V gene sequence: CDR1 SGDLS, CDR2 YYNGEE. The germline V and J ends were trimmed by 3 bases and 2 bases, with 16 bases remaining between them. The CDR3 is made up of 16 amino acids. The CDR3 reads CASSGLGTSHTDTQYF. The CDR3 nucleotides are TGTGCCAGCAGCGGGCTTGGGACATCCCACACAGATACGCAGTATTTT.

This sequence joins TRBV28 and TRBJ2-7, with D tentatively TRBD1 (6 bases). Germline assignment: CDR1 MDHEN and CDR2 SYDVKM. V was clipped by 6 bases and J by 0 bases, with 18 bases between them. The CDR3 extends over 16 amino acids. As DNA, the CDR3 is TGTGCCAGCAGCCAGGGGTCCAGCCCGAGCTCCTACGAGCAGTACTTC. As protein: CASSQGSSPSSYEQYF.

The chain recombines TRBV24-1 with TRBJ2-3; tentative D call: TRBD1 (6 bases). Germline CDR1 KGHDR, CDR2 SFDVKD. The CDR3 is 16 amino acids. V was clipped by 1 base and J by 3 bases, with 13 bases between them. CDR3 nucleotides: TGTGCCACCAGTGATTTAACAGGGAAGAGGACAGATACGCAGTATTTT. Translating gives CATSDLTGKRTDTQYF.

At least ten counts were recorded for this clonotype. The rearrangement joins TRBV10-3 to TRBJ2-1; 8 nucleotides align to TRBD1. V lost 6 bases and J lost 6; bases outside the gene matches: 7. Germline values: CDR1 ENHRY, CDR2 SYGVKD. CDR3 length: 14 amino acids. The CDR3 region is CAIRGGQAPNEQFF. The CDR3 nucleotides read TGTGCCATCAGAGGGGGACAGGCCCCCAATGAGCAGTTCTTC.

This clonotype was seen many times. This chain links TRBV20-1 with TRBJ1-2; D remains unclear. V lost 0 bases, J lost 4 bases, and 15 bases lay in between. Germline CDR1 DFQATT, CDR2 SNEGSKA (reference sequence). This CDR3 comprises 15 residues. CDR3 sequence: CSARDPNDTFYGYTF. The CDR3 nucleotides are TGCAGTGCTAGAGATCCTAACGACACCTTCTATGGCTACACCTTC.

V and J are TRBV2 and TRBJ1-4, with a tentative D call TRBD1 (6 bases). The V and J ends lost 6 bases and 8 bases respectively, with 13 bases between them. The CDR3 covers 13 residues. Germline values: CDR1 SNHLY, CDR2 FYNNEI. The CDR3 is CASSTGSREKLFF. CDR3 DNA: TGTGCCAGCAGCACAGGGTCGCGAGAAAAACTGTTTTTT.

There are a few counts of this clonotype. The rearrangement uses TRBV9 and TRBJ2-5; tentatively, D is TRBD2 (6 bases). This CDR3 has 15 residues. Germline lookup yields CDR1 SGDLS and CDR2 YYNGEE. Deletions cut 0 bases from V and 3 bases from J, with 12 bases between. The CDR3 bases are TGTGCCAGCAGCGTAGCTGGGGGGTGGGAAGAGACCCAGTACTTC. As protein: CASSVAGGWEETQYF. Filled out from reference TRBV9 and TRBJ2-5, the complete variable domain reads DSGVTQTPKHLITATGQRVTLRCSPRSGDLSVYWYQQSLDQGLQFLIQYYNGEERAKGNILERFSAQQFPDLHSELNLSSLELGDSALYFCASSVAGGWEETQYFGPGTRLLVL.

This clonotype was picked up a small number of times. The V gene is TRBV28, the J gene TRBJ1-5; a possible D gene is TRBD1 (5 bases). CDR3 size: 14 residues. Per the germline V gene, CDR1 is MDHEN and CDR2 is SYDVKM. With 5 bases removed from V and 6 bases from J, the gap between germline ends came to 14 bases. The CDR3 coding sequence is TGTGCCAGCAGTGCTACAGGTTTGGGTCAGCCCCAGCATTTT. Protein sequence: CASSATGLGQPQHF.

This chain uses TRBV5-1 with TRBJ2-7, with D possibly being TRBD2 (6 bases). V gave up 5 bases and J gave up 8 bases, with 23 bases separating them. Germline CDR1 is SGHRS and CDR2 is YFSETQ. The CDR3 runs 15 residues. The CDR3 DNA is TGCGCCAGCAGACTTAGCGGAGCACCCATGGGACAGCAGTACTTC. Its translation is CASRLSGAPMGQQYF.

The chain links TRBV6-2 or TRBV6-3 to TRBJ2-2, with D unresolved. The length of the CDR3 is 13 residues. From germline, CDR1 is MNHEY and CDR2 SVGEGT. The V end was cut by 0 bases, the J end by 6 bases, with 5 bases between. In DNA, the CDR3 is TGTGCCAGCAGTTACTCGGTAGCCGGGGAGCTGTTTTTT. Translated: CASSYSVAGELFF.

The CDR3 DNA reads TGTGCCAGCAGCTTAGAGGGGGGACTAGCGGCTTTCTACGAGCAGTACTTC. Amino acids: CASSLEGGLAAFYEQYF. The V and J genes are TRBV11-2 and TRBJ2-7; 11 bases map to TRBD2. The CDR3 is 17 amino acids. The J segment lost 3 bases and the V segment lost 0 bases, leaving 7 bases of the junction unmatched. The germline CDR1 and CDR2 sequences are SGHAT and FQNNGV.

This clonotype was counted many times. This chain connects TRBV12-3 or TRBV12-4 to TRBJ2-7, with TRBD1 identical over 10 bases. The CDR3 runs 14 residues. Trimming cost V 3 bases and J 6 bases; bases outside gene matches: 5. CDR3 region: CASSLDRTGGEQYF. The DNA for the CDR3 is TGTGCCAGCAGTTTGGACAGGACAGGGGGCGAGCAGTACTTC.

There are a few counts of this clonotype. The V and J genes are TRBV20-1 and TRBJ2-3, with D perhaps assigned TRBD1 or TRBD2 (5 bases each). Germline assignment: CDR1 DFQATT and CDR2 SNEGSKA (reference sequence). V gave up 5 bases and J gave up 7 bases, with 19 bases separating them. The CDR3 has 14 residues. The CDR3 DNA is TGCAGTGCTCAAATTACGGGGCAGCTCAATACGCAGTATTTT. It encodes CSAQITGQLNTQYF.

A remark on this clonotype: The CDR3 ends on some other residue instead of the conserved phenylalanine or tryptophan, so this is likely a read error. CDR3 protein: CASGVAGATDTQYL. CDR3 sequence (DNA): TGTGCCAGCGGAGTAGCGGGAGCAACAGATACGCAGTATCTT. The rearrangement uses TRBV28 and TRBJ2-3; TRBD2 agrees at 9 bases. The ends lost 8 bases at V and 3 bases at J; junction bases unmatched: 6. Germline V CDR1 and CDR2: MDHEN, SYDVKM. The CDR3 is 14 residues long.

The J gene is TRBJ2-7, the V gene TRBV4-1; the D is unclear. V was shortened by 1 base and J by 3 bases, with 13 bases between the two germline ends. Germline loops: CDR1 MGHRA, CDR2 YSYEKL. There are 15 residues in the CDR3. CDR3 coding DNA: TGCGCCAGCAGCCAAGCCTGGCTGGGCGGCTACGAGCAGTACTTC. Translating it yields CASSQAWLGGYEQYF.

This clonotype has ten or more counts. The genes are TRBV20-1 and TRBJ2-5, with a possible D match to TRBD2 (7 bases). Trimming took off 6 bases at V and 5 bases at J, with 22 bases between the two ends. Germline values: CDR1 DFQATT, CDR2 SNEGSKA (reference sequence). This CDR3 comprises 15 residues. The CDR3 sequence: CSAEGGASGVETQYF. The CDR3 nucleotides read TGCAGTGCCGAGGGGGGGGCTAGTGGTGTTGAGACCCAGTACTTC.

This clonotype is a singleton in its sample. A far larger clone is only one base removed, so a read error is likely. CDR3 in DNA: TGTGCCAGCAGCTGGACCGACCAAAAGGACCAGTACTTC. Protein: CASSWTDQKDQYF. The chain carries TRBV7-2 and TRBJ2-1; D gene ambiguous. The J call may be wrong; the DNA end is better matched by TRBJ2-5. The CDR3 has 13 residues. Per the germline V gene, CDR1 is SGHTA and CDR2 is FQGNSA.

This clonotype has only a few counts. This chain links TRBV20-1 with TRBJ2-7; D is uncertain. The CDR3 loop spans 14 amino acids. V was pared by 4 bases and J by 1 base, with 14 bases between. Germline V CDR1 and CDR2: DFQATT, SNEGSKA (reference sequence). CDR3 bases: TGCAGTGCTACGAAGTACAGATTTTCCTACGAGCAGTACTTC. Its protein product is CSATKYRFSYEQYF.

The gene calls are TRBV29-1 and TRBJ1-1; TRBD1 matches at 8 bases. The ends lost 7 bases at V and 1 base at J; junction bases unmatched: 17. CDR1 and CDR2 from the germline V gene are SQVTM and ANQGSEA. The CDR3 contains 17 residues. The CDR3: CSADVFLGTGQNTEAFF. The DNA of the CDR3 is TGCAGCGCCGATGTGTTTTTGGGGACAGGACAGAACACTGAAGCTTTCTTT.

CDR3 region: CASSPPLLAGGTYEQYF. For the CDR3, the DNA is TGTGCCAGCTCACCACCCTTACTAGCGGGAGGCACTTACGAGCAGTACTTC. The chain combines TRBV18 with TRBJ2-7; 12 bases line up with TRBD2. The junction had 7 bases not matched to a gene; V was cut back by 0 bases and J by 4 bases. The V gene's germline CDR1 is KGHSH and CDR2 LQKENI. The CDR3 covers 17 residues.